A selection of T cell receptor beta chains follows, all from one sample in a study of chronic HIV infection and antiretroviral therapy. Via MiXCR, TCRdb re-called the 5' RACE reads, giving one row per CDR3 protein. The sample yields about 38,000 distinct CDR3 sequences, roughly 8.2% seen once. Input material: peripheral blood. The origin of the receptors is an adult who had HIV and had not received antiretroviral therapy, or was an uninfected healthy control (not recorded which). Both conserved end residues are part of each CDR3. The D gene is left open where the match is weak. A clone size is listed for some rows: how often the clone was seen (once, few, many), or a class if it is expanded.

TRBJ1-1,.,TRBV29-1,.,TGCAGCTCCAGGGCGGGGGCTCTGTACACTGAAGCTTTCTTT,CSSRAGALYTEAFF
TRBJ1-5,few,TRBV4-2,.,TGTGCCAGCAGCCAAGACAGGCATAATCAGCCCCAGCATTTT,CASSQDRHNQPQHF
TRBJ2-7,.,TRBV3-1,.,TGTGCCAGTGGGGGGTCCTACGAGCAGTACTTC,CASGGSYEQYF
TRBJ2-1,.,TRBV12-3/TRBV12-4,TRBD2,TGTGCCAGCAGTTTACTAGCGGGAGTTGGTCAGCAGTTCTTC,CASSLLAGVGQQFF
TRBJ1-1,.,TRBV20-1,.,TGCAGTGCGGAGGGAGGGAGGAACACTGAAGCTTTCTTT,CSAEGGRNTEAFF
TRBJ2-3,few,TRBV6-2/TRBV6-3,.,TGTGCCAGCAGTTACGGTCCTTACGGGGATACGCAGTATTTT,CASSYGPYGDTQYF
TRBJ2-6,many,TRBV6-5,.,TGTGCCAGCAGTAAAGACAGGGCGGGGTTAAAGGTTTCTGGGGCCAACGTCCTGACTTTC,CASSKDRAGLKVSGANVLTF
TRBJ2-3,many,TRBV7-9,TRBD2,TGTGCCAGCAGCTTGGGGCTAGCGGGAGAAACGCAGTATTTT,CASSLGLAGETQYF
TRBJ1-4,many,TRBV7-2,.,TGTGCCAGCAGCCCTCGGACAGCCAAGAATGAAAAACTGTTTTTT,CASSPRTAKNEKLFF
TRBJ2-1,.,TRBV3-1,TRBD2,TGTGCCAGCAGCCAAGATCTTAGCCTAGCGGACTACAATGAGCAGTTCTTC,CASSQDLSLADYNEQFF